This T cell receptor beta chain was recorded in a study of siplizumab effects on memory and regulatory T cells. Regarding the study as a whole: Proliferating Tregs taken from siplizumab cultures were not shown to have a confirmed suppressive function.

About this clone: Its antigen remains unidentified.

TCRdb keeps only in-frame clones here, not all; method: immunoSEQ multiplex PCR. The sample includes 70,000 to 100,000 clones, 96% of them seen just once. Germline V gives CDR1 SGHVS, CDR2 FQNEAQ. This CDR3 is built from 12 residues. Trimming shortened V by 0 bases and J by 8 bases, and 6 bases separated the two germline ends. This clonotype was sampled from a human donor in good health. The material sequenced was naive CD4+ T cells sorted from blood. The V call is TRBV7-8, the J call TRBJ2-3; D is unresolved. In nucleotides, the CDR3 is TGTGCCAGCAGCTTAGCTGAGGTTACGCAGTATTTT. Translated, it gives CASSLAEVTQYF.